This paragraph reports one TCR beta chain. Its recognized antigen is unknown. Base qualities are missing; no much larger clone stands one base away. These data are taken from a study of the immune and genomic landscape of osteosarcoma (dated by TCRdb to the early 2020s). With regard to the full study: A total of roughly 47 pediatric and adult patients with high-grade osteosarcoma made up the overall cohort, and the median age at diagnosis was around 30 years (range roughly 5-85). Poor-risk disease was overrepresented in the cohort, as 73% of patients had an unfavorable pathologic response to standard therapy and around 69% were deceased. Patients in the overall cohort were about 66% male, and over 75% presented with localized disease at diagnosis. To define immunogenic potential, the study profiled osteosarcoma specimens using whole genome, RNA and T-cell receptor sequencing along with immunohistochemistry and reverse phase protein arrays. To characterize the osteosarcoma immunogenomic landscape, the TCR sequencing results were combined with transcriptome, protein array and immunostaining data. An explanation for the limited clinical activity of immune checkpoint inhibitors in osteosarcoma was sought in the study. Three patients contributed a couple of samples from the same tumor site.

The tumors sampled were post-treatment primary, local recurrence and metastasis specimens taken from patients with a poor prognosis. Inclusive of the bounding cysteine and phenylalanine, the CDR3 is 13 residues long. CDR3 DNA only is kept here, 39 bases in frame from base 1. Via the germline V gene, CDR1 is MNHEY and CDR2 SVGAGI. Cut back by 6 bases and 4 bases, the V and J ends lie 12 bases apart. Overall study results and their limits: In five cases a single hyperexpanded clone dominated the repertoire, and each of those five cases had fewer than 100 T-cell clonotypes. No statistical method determined sample size because osteosarcoma is rare and all possible samples were collected. Matched blood was collected from only two patients, alongside the frozen tumor specimens. TCR productive clonality was greater in the immune-hot C3 cluster than in the cold C1 cluster, although TCR productive clonality remained low overall. Clonality benchmarks came from external normal skin and healthy peripheral blood data rather than matched normal tissue. Overall, productive TCR clonality was low, with an average of 0.09 and a maximum of 0.3, which suggests limited T-cell clonal expansion.

The ImmunoSEQ Assay (Adaptive Biotechnologies) was used to immunosequence the CDR3 regions of the TCR beta chain. The paper's processing steps were these. The ImmunoSEQ Analyzer platform was used to export TCRB rearrangements, read counts, read proportions and gene usage. Using productive rearrangements, T-cell clonality was calculated as 1 minus Pielou's evenness. Clonal space homeostasis binned clonotypes as rare, small, medium, large or hyperexpanded (0.01 to 1 of the repertoire). TCR productive clonality was compared across immune clusters C1, C2 and C3 using the Wilcoxon rank sum test. The clones in this table, taken by TCRdb from immuneACCESS, are in-frame only. Not every clone is retained; where verified, under half of the shortfall comes from an unresolved V gene, and the cause of the rest is unknown. D and trimming were read from the DNA, whereas the V and J calls and clone size are those reported in that table. The table for this sample lists about 4,600 clones; less than 75% of them were counted only once. Around 17% of the sample belongs to the ten largest clones.

The TCR originated in a human donor with osteosarcoma. The chain employs TRBV6-5 and TRBJ1-1; the D gene remains uncertain. The sample taken for sequencing was osteosarcoma tumor tissue from the femur. The DNA sequence is TGTGCCAGCAGGATGGGCAGGACCACTGAAGCTTTCTTT. Translated, it gives CASRMGRTTEAFF.